Listed below are T cell receptor beta chains from one sample, sequenced in a study of blood T cell repertoires in COVID-19. Repertoires were generated with immunoSEQ multiplex PCR, while TCRdb's copy carries only in-frame clones and drops some. The sample carries roughly 310,000 clones, 90% recorded once. The source material was PBMCs or T cells enriched from blood (not recorded which). All receptors come from a man aged 55 to 70 who had recovered from COVID-19. Each CDR3 is given with its conserved first and last residue. A D gene is named only where the DNA matches it firmly. Only part of the rows carry a size: once, few, many, or a class if the clone is expanded.

>TRBV18|.|TRBD1|TRBJ1-1
TGTGCCAGCTCACAACAGGGGGCGGTTACTGAAGCTTTCTTT
CASSQQGAVTEAFF
>TRBV2|.|TRBD2|TRBJ2-1
TGTGCCAGCAGCGCTCCGGGACTAGCTTCCTACAATGAGCAGTTCTTC
CASSAPGLASYNEQFF
>TRBV18|.|TRBD2|TRBJ2-7
TGTGCCAGCTCACAAAACCCCACCCTTGCGGGAGGGCCTTGCGAGCAGTACTTC
CASSQNPTLAGGPCEQYF
>TRBV18|.|.|TRBJ1-1
TGTGCCAGCTCAGATCAGGGGTTGAACACTGAAGCTTTCTTT
CASSDQGLNTEAFF
>TRBV4-1|.|TRBD2|TRBJ2-7
TGCGCCAGCAGCCAGAGGAGAGTTACTAGCGGCACCTACGAGCAGTACTTC
CASSQRRVTSGTYEQYF
>TRBV24-1|.|TRBD2|TRBJ2-1
TGTGCCACCAGATCTAGCGGGAGGGACAATGAGCAGTTCTTC
CATRSSGRDNEQFF
>TRBV10-1|.|.|TRBJ1-1
TGCGCCACCAGGGCCACGATGGACACTGAAGCTTTCTTT
CATRATMDTEAFF
>TRBV4-1|once|.|TRBJ2-2
TGCGCCAGCAGCCACGGACTTTACACCGGGGAGCTGTTTTTT
CASSHGLYTGELFF
>TRBV7-6|.|.|TRBJ1-4
TGTGCCAGCAGCTCCAGGGCAACTAATGAAAAACTGTTTTTT
CASSSRATNEKLFF
>TRBV4-3|.|TRBD1|TRBJ1-3
TGCGCCAGCAGCCAAGATTCCAGGGGGCTTGCTGGAAACACCATATATTTT
CASSQDSRGLAGNTIYF
>TRBV7-8|few|.|TRBJ1-4
TGTGCCAGCAGCCAGAGGGGCAGGGGTGCAACTAATGAAAAACTGTTTTTT
CASSQRGRGATNEKLFF
>TRBV30|once|.|TRBJ2-6
TGTGCCTGGACACGCGCGGGCCGAAGCTCTGGGGCCAACGTCCTGACTTTC
CAWTRAGRSSGANVLTF
>TRBV7-9|.|.|TRBJ2-3
TGTGCCAGCAGCTTAGGGTCCCGGGGTACGCAGTATTTT
CASSLGSRGTQYF
>TRBV27|.|TRBD2|TRBJ2-1
TGTGCCAGCAGTCTGGGGACTAGCGGGAGTAATGAGCAGTTCTTC
CASSLGTSGSNEQFF
>TRBV7-2|.|TRBD1|TRBJ1-6
TGTGCCAGCAGCTCCCGCTCCGGGACAGGGAATTCACCCCTCCACTTT
CASSSRSGTGNSPLHF
>TRBV11-2|.|TRBD1|TRBJ1-1
TGTGCCAGCAGAGTTCCAGGGGGTGGCACTGAAGCTTTCTTT
CASRVPGGGTEAFF
>TRBV7-2|.|TRBD2|TRBJ2-3
TGTGCCAGCAGTCTCGATGGCGGGGGGGTGTTCCCAGATACGCAGTATTTT
CASSLDGGGVFPDTQYF
>TRBV15|.|TRBD1|TRBJ1-2
TGTGCCACCAGCCGGGACCCTGCGGGACAGTACTACACCTTC
CATSRDPAGQYYTF
>TRBV19|.|TRBD1|TRBJ1-5
TGTGCCAGTAGTAGCCATATCACAGGGGGCCGTAGTCAGCCCCAGCATTTT
CASSSHITGGRSQPQHF
>TRBV3-1/TRBV3-2|.|TRBD2|TRBJ2-5
TGTGCCAGTCGGACTAGCGGGGCACAAGAGACCCAGTACTTC
CASRTSGAQETQYF
>TRBV5-1|few|TRBD1|TRBJ2-2
TGCGCCAGCAGCTATGAACCGGGACAGCTAAACACCGGGGAGCTGTTTTTT
CASSYEPGQLNTGELFF
>TRBV5-1|once|TRBD1|TRBJ1-2
TGCGCCAGCAGCTTGCATCGGACAGGGGCCCATGGCTACACCTTC
CASSLHRTGAHGYTF
>TRBV6-6|.|.|TRBJ1-1
TGTGCCAGCAGCCTCCGGAACACTGAAGCTTTCTTT
CASSLRNTEAFF
>TRBV6-5|.|TRBD1|TRBJ2-5
TGTGCCAGCAGTTACACGCGAAAAGTGGGACAGGAGACCCAGTACTTC
CASSYTRKVGQETQYF
>TRBV7-8|.|.|TRBJ2-5
TGTGCCAGCAGCAAAACTGATAGCGGAGATCACCGGTATTGGGAGACCCAGTACTTC
CASSKTDSGDHRYWETQYF
>TRBV24-1|.|.|TRBJ2-3
TGTGCCACCAGTGATCCAACTGGCACAGATACGCAGTATTTT
CATSDPTGTDTQYF
>TRBV4-3|.|.|TRBJ2-1
TGCGCCAGCAGCCAAGGAATCGAGGTGTTTACCCAGTTCTTC
CASSQGIEVFTQFF
>TRBV29-1|once|.|TRBJ1-1
TGCAGCGTTGGTCAGGGGCAAGTCACTGAAGCTTTCTTT
CSVGQGQVTEAFF
>TRBV11-3|few|.|TRBJ2-1
TGTGCCAGCAGCTTCCTTGTCGGTGAGCAGTTCTTC
CASSFLVGEQFF
>TRBV3-1/TRBV3-2|.|.|TRBJ2-7
TGTGCCAGCAGCCAAGATCGGCGGGACCGCTCCTACGAGCAGTACTTC
CASSQDRRDRSYEQYF
>TRBV5-6|.|TRBD1|TRBJ2-2
TGTGCCAGCAGCTTGTATACAGGGGGAGACACCGGGGAGCTGTTTTTT
CASSLYTGGDTGELFF
>TRBV3-1/TRBV3-2|.|TRBD2|TRBJ2-2
TGTGCCAGCAGCCAAGAGTGGGAAGCGGGAGGGAACACCGGGGAGCTGTTTTTT
CASSQEWEAGGNTGELFF
>TRBV15|.|.|TRBJ1-5
TGTGCCACCAGCAGAGACCTAAATCAGCCCCAGCATTTT
CATSRDLNQPQHF
>TRBV5-5|.|TRBD1|TRBJ1-4
TGTGCCAGCGCCCCGGGACAGGTTAATGAAAAACTGTTTTTT
CASAPGQVNEKLFF
>TRBV4-3|.|.|TRBJ1-1
TGCGCCAGCAGCGGTTTCGAGGGGAACACTGAAGCTTTCTTT
CASSGFEGNTEAFF
>TRBV2|.|.|TRBJ2-3
TGTGCCGGATCGATCAGAGGCAGCACAGATACGCAGTATTTT
CAGSIRGSTDTQYF
>TRBV12-3/TRBV12-4|few|TRBD2|TRBJ2-3
TGTGCCAGCAGACCACCGGGGGGTACGCAGTATTTT
CASRPPGGTQYF
>TRBV18|.|TRBD1|TRBJ1-1
TGTGCCAGCTCACCACGAGACAGGGGAGAAGCTTTCTTT
CASSPRDRGEAFF
>TRBV12-5|.|TRBD1|TRBJ1-2
TGTGCTAGTGGCTCTTGGGGGACAGATGGCTACACCTTC
CASGSWGTDGYTF
>TRBV7-2|.|.|TRBJ2-7
TGTGCCAGCAGCTTGAGGGGGGGGCACTCCTACGAGCAGTACTTC
CASSLRGGHSYEQYF
>TRBV2|.|TRBD1|TRBJ2-3
TGTGCCTCCTCGGGACAGGGAGGGATAGATACGCAGTATTTT
CASSGQGGIDTQYF
>TRBV19|.|.|TRBJ1-3
TGTGCCAGTAGTACCACAGGGCTAGGAAACACCATATATTTT
CASSTTGLGNTIYF
>TRBV6-1|few|TRBD1|TRBJ1-6
TGTGCCAGCAGTGATTTGGACAGGGTTTCACCCCTCCACTTT
CASSDLDRVSPLHF
>TRBV9|.|TRBD2|TRBJ2-7
TGTGCCAGCAGCACAGGGACTAGCTGGTACGAGCAGTACTTC
CASSTGTSWYEQYF
>TRBV6-5|.|.|TRBJ2-5
TGTGCCAGCAGTTATCAGGGTGGTGCGGAGACCCAGTACTTC
CASSYQGGAETQYF
>TRBV3-1/TRBV3-2|.|TRBD1|TRBJ1-1
TGTGCCAGCAGCCGAATCGGGACAGTGAACACTGAAGCTTTCTTT
CASSRIGTVNTEAFF